This TCR beta chain was observed in a study of neurological immune-mediated disorders. Study-level results: The greatest TCR clonal expansion appeared in HTLV-1-associated myelopathy and the smallest, falling below healthy controls, in multiple sclerosis. Private repertoires in all groups were suggested, as expanded clones shared no CDR3 amino acid sequences across subjects.

This clonotype was counted ten times or more. Its antigen remains unidentified. The CDR3 consists of 16 residues. The germline gives CDR1 SGHRS, CDR2 YFSETQ. The V gene end was trimmed by 4 bases and the J gene end by 6 bases; junction bases not matched to a gene: 13. The making of cDNA relied on 5'RACE with 10-nucleotide random UMIs. TCRdb ran MiXCR on the 5' RACE reads and lists one entry per CDR3 protein. This sample yields some 79,000 distinct CDR3 sequences, of which 14% are seen a single time; 6% to 7% belongs to the top ten. Sequencing input: PBMCs. The receptor's source is a woman aged 50 to 60 in good health. The rearrangement joins TRBV5-1 to TRBJ2-7; 10 bases line up with TRBD1. The chain's CDR3 is CASSKKYGTGDSEQYF. DNA of the CDR3: TGCGCCAGCAGCAAAAAGTACGGGACAGGGGATTCCGAGCAGTACTTC.